The present T cell receptor beta chain was sequenced within a study of CXCR3-negative and CXCR3-positive naive CD8 T cells (dated by TCRdb to the late 2010s). Some background on the complete study: In total, 130 million to 150 million TRB reads were obtained, corresponding to roughly 1.5 +/- 0.3 million reads per library. Data from about ten donors, pooled across two independent experiments, went into the diversity and physicochemical repertoire analyses. Naive subsets from a handful of donors and memory cells from 3 donors were included in the TRBV-TRBJ cluster analysis. What the research found in general, with its limitations: Because surface CD5, which is linked to self-reactivity in mice, was comparable between the naive subsets, TCR interaction strength was also inferred from the physicochemical properties of TRB CDR3s. Because CXCR3 expression was partially decreased after cryopreservation, freshly isolated PBMCs were used for most assays. Both naive subsets had comparably high repertoire diversity, while memory CD8+ T cells had much lower repertoire diversity. Within the same donor, TRBV-TRBJ usage looked similar between naive CXCR3-negative and CXCR3-positive cells, but memory cells had distinct patterns. TRB CDR3s from CXCR3-positive naive cells showed higher hydrophobicity (lower Kidera factor 4), lower energy, and higher strength and volume indices than CXCR3-negative naive cells.

Each CD8+ T cell subset was flow-sorted in triplicate, and some 300,000 cells per subset were placed directly into RLT lysis buffer. To keep memory contaminants out, a stringent definition of naive CD8+ T cells was applied: CD45RO-CCR7+CD27+CD95-. Using standard density gradient centrifugation, peripheral blood mononuclear cells were isolated from buffy coats. Naive CXCR3-negative and CXCR3-positive CD8+ T cells were flow-sorted on a FACSAria III. Total RNA was extracted from sorted cells using an RNeasy Mini Kit. In regard to this clonotype: The specificity of this receptor is unknown.

The CDR3 numbers 13 residues from cysteine through phenylalanine. No DNA sequence was recorded. According to the germline V gene (reference sequence), CDR1 reads PRHDT and CDR2 reads FYEKMQ. Sequencing took place on a NextSeq 550. The Human TCR Profiling Kit (MiLaboratory) was used to make UMI-labeled 5' RACE TRB cDNA libraries. cDNA synthesis used the entire amount of extracted RNA, and PCR amplification then used the entire amount of cDNA produced. Libraries were prepared in parallel using an identical number of PCR cycles. As for how the authors treated the data: With a minimum of two reads required per UMI, MIGEC and MiXCR pulled out about 50,000 +/- 10,000 unique UMI-labeled TRB cDNA molecules from each library. Each library averaged around 40,000 +/- 10,000 functional in-frame TRB CDR3 nucleotide clonotypes without stop codons. Diversity metrics, including normalized Shannon-Wiener and Chao1, were computed in VDJtools after downsampling to 5000 UMI-labeled TRB molecules per sample. For the central five CDR3 residues, VDJtools calculated physicochemical properties weighted by clonotype size, namely interaction energy, strength, volume and Kidera factor 4. TCRdb reprocessed the reads, and each CDR3 protein sequence is entered once, without DNA. The authors' filters were not applied to this entry. For this sample, the table gives about 120,000 distinct CDR3 sequences. Together, the top ten hold about 0.54% of the sample.

In this chain, TRBV13 is recombined with TRBJ2-7; without DNA, the TCRdb call of TRBD1 cannot be checked. Sequenced sample: naive CXCR3+ CD8+ T cells from blood. This specimen's cell subset or site label, per the study, means: CD45RO-CCR7+CD27+CD95- naive CD8+ T cells expressing CXCR3 (TNR3+). The source is a human donor in good health. Some clones in this sample may be carry-over from other donors' samples. The CDR3 region reads CASSLPRDDEQYF.